Listed below are T cell receptor beta chains from one sample, sequenced in a study of OX40 agonist ivuxolimab in advanced cancers. Here immunoSEQ multiplex PCR was the method, and the copy in TCRdb shows in-frame clones only, minus some. This sample carries tens of thousands of clones, 88% of them seen once, and the ten largest clones take roughly a quarter. Sequencing used CD4+ or CD8+ T cells sorted from blood, obtained in a trial of the OX40 agonist ivuxolimab. The receptors stem from an adult with an advanced solid tumor such as melanoma, head and neck, liver or kidney cancer. CDR3s include the opening cysteine and the closing phenylalanine or tryptophan. The order of the fields is clone size, J gene, V gene, CDR3 protein. Rows give clone size only sometimes, using once, few, many, or a class for an expanded clone.

. TRBJ1-4 TRBV21-1 CASSKGPGTNEKLFF
. TRBJ2-7 TRBV6-5 CASSPRDTFYEQYF
few TRBJ2-7 TRBV7-3 CASSPHPGVIYEQYF
once TRBJ1-2 TRBV7-6 CASSLEQNYGYTF
. TRBJ2-1 TRBV6-4 CASSRGTHGSNEQFF
. TRBJ2-7 TRBV28 CASSQSRTRQGARREQYF
. TRBJ2-7 TRBV27 CASSLEPGAYEQYF
. TRBJ2-3 TRBV27 CASSPSTDTQYF
. TRBJ1-2 TRBV7-9 CASSLETGSNYGYTF
. TRBJ2-7 TRBV28 CASSPGYEQYF
. TRBJ1-3 TRBV5-8 CASSFTGGYGNTIYF
. TRBJ1-4 TRBV27 CASSLYKQEEKLFF
. TRBJ2-7 TRBV2 CASSEDHQIYEQYF
. TRBJ1-5 TRBV19 CASSMRESDQPQHF
. TRBJ2-1 TRBV27 CASSPVGVAGVGNEQFF
. TRBJ2-5 TRBV5-1 CASSLDRGVTETQYF
. TRBJ2-7 TRBV4-1 CASSQGISGLVPYEQYF
. TRBJ2-7 TRBV4-1 CASSLAGQGSYEQYF
. TRBJ2-1 TRBV27 CASSLDAASYNEQFF
once TRBJ2-1 TRBV11-2 CASSLRSVNEQFF
. TRBJ2-1 TRBV7-2 CASSALAGGPGNEQFF
. TRBJ2-7 TRBV28 CASSEILYEQYF
. TRBJ2-7 TRBV7-6 CASSLAESYEQYF
. TRBJ1-2 TRBV27 CASSLLVGPNYGYTF
. TRBJ2-1 TRBV18 CASSPSPGDHYNEQFF
once TRBJ1-1 TRBV28 CASSPGRGRTEAFF
. TRBJ2-7 TRBV4-1 CASSQEASGRFDEQYF
. TRBJ2-1 TRBV7-9 CASSLDRSSYNEQFF
. TRBJ2-7 TRBV5-6 CASSQQGDEQYF
. TRBJ2-7 TRBV14 CASSQLPGQLYEQYF
. TRBJ2-7 TRBV9 CASSVDGNSYEQYF
. TRBJ2-7 TRBV4-1 CASSQDEAAYEQYF
. TRBJ2-1 TRBV27 CASGVAGAHNEQFF
. TRBJ2-7 TRBV27 CASSPRTSGNEQYF
few TRBJ1-1 TRBV2 CASSDRKTEAFF
. . TRBV9 CASSVGTFDEQYF
. TRBJ2-2 TRBV9 CASSPPLRESTGELFF
. TRBJ1-2 TRBV5-6 CASSSTGGSKGYTF
. TRBJ2-7 TRBV6-6 CASSYSRLAGALEQYF
. TRBJ1-2 TRBV29-1 CSVVDRVSNYGYTF